The T cell receptor (beta chain) described here comes from a study of blood T cell repertoires in COVID-19 (dated by TCRdb to 2020 to 2022). Turning to the overall study: The collaborator samples originated in the United States, Italy and Spain and spanned the acute and convalescent phases of COVID-19. The prospective study material was composed of cDNA or gDNA derived from T cells, B-cell-depleted T cells, or PBMCs. Subjects who had been exposed to COVID-19, were actively infected with it, or had recovered from it provided the deeply sampled blood TCRbeta repertoires that made up the dataset. The repertoires were released in a freely available public database intended as a resource for research on the immune response to SARS-CoV-2. The samples were drawn from two sources: the first 160 participants of the ongoing ImmuneRACE study, and 950 to 1,500 subjects contributed by 6 global collaborators. A de-identified subject ID, COVID-19 status, age in years and sex were almost always included in the sample metadata. Where available, HLA class I and class II types were taken from metadata supplied by the sample provider and were not determined by assay-based typing.

On the study overall, not on this receptor specifically: The amount of clinical and demographic metadata varied by source and participant and was provided uncurated.

TCRbeta CDR3 regions were amplified from genomic DNA by means of the immunoSEQ Assay, a bias-controlled multiplex PCR. Concerning the study's data processing: Within the assay, amplification of reference gene primers was used to estimate how many nucleated cells each sample contained. Sequence reads were collapsed and filtered to measure the absolute abundance of every unique TCRbeta CDR3 rearrangement. For each sample, productive Simpson clonality was calculated as the square root of Simpson's diversity index over productive rearrangements. Here the immuneACCESS table is served through TCRdb, limited to in-frame sequences with V and J called. Missing clones are a known gap in these copies; in checked studies unresolved V genes cover under half, and the rest lacks a known reason. The V and J calls and clone size are taken from that table; D and trimming were inferred from the DNA. A total of almost 350,000 clones appear in this sample, 88% of them only once. The biggest ten clones account for approximately 1% of the sample.

On this clone itself: Its antigen remains undetermined. Base quality data are lacking; no much larger clone is found one base away.

Enrolling through a virtual design, the prospective study's participants ranged in age from roughly 18 to 100 years and lived across about two dozen United States geographic areas. In the prospective study, participants were assigned to cohorts based on the clinical history participants reported in a screening survey and a study questionnaire. Exposed participants had been in contact with someone with a PCR-confirmed or clinician-diagnosed COVID-19 case within 2 weeks of study entry. In the prospective study, whole blood, serum and a nasopharyngeal or oropharyngeal swab were collected from each participant by mobile phlebotomists. Additional blood draws and questionnaires over an approximately two-month period could optionally be provided by prospective study participants. Blood samples from the prospective study were shipped frozen or at room temperature prior to DNA extraction. This TCR came from a young woman who had been exposed to COVID-19. Sequenced material: PBMCs or T cells enriched from blood (not recorded which).

CDR3 region: CASSILAVSYNEQFF. The bases are TGTGCCAGCAGCATTTTAGCGGTTTCCTACAATGAGCAGTTCTTC. The sequence is built from TRBV7-3 and TRBJ2-1; TRBD2 could be the D gene, as 6 bases match. Trimming costs V 5 bases and J 1 base, and their ends lie 12 bases apart. The CDR3 has 15 amino acids, counting the end cysteine and phenylalanine. Just the 45-base CDR3 DNA is kept, in frame starting at base 1. The germline V gene encodes CDR1 SGHTA and CDR2 FQGTGA.